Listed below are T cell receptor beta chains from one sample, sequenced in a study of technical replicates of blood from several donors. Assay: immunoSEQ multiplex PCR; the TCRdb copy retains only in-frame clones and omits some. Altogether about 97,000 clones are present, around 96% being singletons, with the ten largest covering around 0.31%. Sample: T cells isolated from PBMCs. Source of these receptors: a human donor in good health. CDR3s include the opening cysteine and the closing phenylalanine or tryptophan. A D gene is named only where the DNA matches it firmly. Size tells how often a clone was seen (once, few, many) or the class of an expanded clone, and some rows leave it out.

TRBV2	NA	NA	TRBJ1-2	CASILYQGDDGYTF	TGTGCCAGCATTTTGTATCAGGGCGACGATGGCTACACCTTC
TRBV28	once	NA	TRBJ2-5	CASSLIGQAVQETQYF	TGTGCCAGCAGTTTAATAGGTCAGGCCGTTCAAGAGACCCAGTACTTC
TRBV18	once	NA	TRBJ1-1	CASSLGEASEAFF	TGTGCCAGCTCCCTAGGGGAGGCATCCGAAGCTTTCTTT
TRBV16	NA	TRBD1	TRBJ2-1	CASSQGTGDHNEQFF	TGTGCCAGCAGCCAGGGGACAGGGGACCACAATGAGCAGTTCTTC
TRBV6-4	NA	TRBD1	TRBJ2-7	CASRSPQGIFLYEQYF	TGTGCCAGCAGATCCCCACAGGGGATATTTCTCTACGAGCAGTACTTC
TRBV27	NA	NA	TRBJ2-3	CASSTRFRGSGDTQYF	TGTGCCAGCAGTACCCGGTTCCGAGGGAGTGGAGATACGCAGTATTTT
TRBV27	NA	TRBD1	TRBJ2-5	CASSSGTGTQETQYF	TGTGCCAGCAGTTCGGGGACAGGGACCCAAGAGACCCAGTACTTC
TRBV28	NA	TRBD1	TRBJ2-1	CASSSTGTGGNEQFF	TGTGCCAGCAGTTCCACCGGGACAGGGGGGAATGAGCAGTTCTTC
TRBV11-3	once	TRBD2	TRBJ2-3	CASSLGRASDTQYF	TGTGCCAGCAGCTTGGGGAGGGCTTCGGATACGCAGTATTTT
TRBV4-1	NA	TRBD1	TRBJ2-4	CASSQVTSDRGPKAKNIQYF	TGCGCCAGCAGCCAAGTAACGTCAGACAGGGGGCCGAAAGCCAAAAACATTCAGTACTTC
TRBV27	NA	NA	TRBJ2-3	CASSPLVPDTQYF	TGTGCCAGCAGTCCCCTAGTCCCAGATACGCAGTATTTT
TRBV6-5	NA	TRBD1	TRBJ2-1	CASSYRDRVVNEQFF	TGTGCCAGCAGTTACAGAGACAGGGTAGTCAATGAGCAGTTCTTC
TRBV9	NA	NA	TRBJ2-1	CASSVGLALYNEQFF	TGTGCCAGCAGCGTAGGCCTAGCGTTATACAATGAGCAGTTCTTC
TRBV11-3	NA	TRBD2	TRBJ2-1	CASSLLAGSYNEQFF	TGTGCCAGCAGCTTACTAGCGGGCTCCTACAATGAGCAGTTCTTC
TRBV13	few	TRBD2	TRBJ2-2	CASGSGGWTGELFF	TGTGCCAGCGGTTCGGGAGGATGGACCGGGGAGCTGTTTTTT
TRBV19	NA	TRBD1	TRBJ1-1	CASSPRDRSIYTEAFF	TGTGCCAGTAGTCCCAGGGACAGGTCGATTTACACTGAAGCTTTCTTT
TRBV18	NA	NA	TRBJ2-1	CASSHRDFDNDNEQFF	TGTGCCAGCTCACACCGGGACTTCGATAACGACAATGAGCAGTTCTTC
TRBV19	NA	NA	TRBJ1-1	CASGFQGNTEAFF	TGTGCCAGTGGGTTCCAGGGGAACACTGAAGCTTTCTTT
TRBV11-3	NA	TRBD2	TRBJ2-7	CASSFSGSLEQYF	TGTGCCAGCAGCTTTAGCGGGAGCCTCGAGCAGTACTTC
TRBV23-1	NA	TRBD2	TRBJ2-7	CASSQLLAGEPYEQYF	TGCGCCAGCAGTCAACTCCTAGCGGGAGAACCCTACGAGCAGTACTTC
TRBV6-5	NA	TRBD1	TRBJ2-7	CASSYTDRAYEQYF	TGTGCCAGCAGTTACACGGACAGGGCCTACGAGCAGTACTTC
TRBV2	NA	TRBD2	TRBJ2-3	CASSAASGRGGTQYF	TGTGCCAGCAGTGCGGCTAGCGGGAGAGGGGGTACGCAGTATTTT
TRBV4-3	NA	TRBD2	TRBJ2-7	CASSQDPAGEYYEQYF	TGCGCCAGCAGCCAAGACCCAGCGGGAGAATACTACGAGCAGTACTTC
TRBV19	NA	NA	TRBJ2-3	CASSAGREIDTQYF	TGTGCCAGTAGTGCGGGAAGGGAGATAGATACGCAGTATTTT
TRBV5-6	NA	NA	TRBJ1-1	CASRLLTVNTEAFF	TGTGCCAGCAGACTCCTAACCGTTAACACTGAAGCTTTCTTT
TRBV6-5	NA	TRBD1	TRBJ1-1	CASSATGALYTEAFF	TGTGCCAGCAGCGCCACAGGGGCCCTATACACTGAAGCTTTCTTT
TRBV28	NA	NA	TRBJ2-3	CASSFTPTDTQYF	TGTGCCAGCAGTTTCACACCCACAGATACGCAGTATTTT
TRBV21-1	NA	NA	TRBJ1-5	CASSNADRASNQPQHF	TGTGCCAGCAGCAACGCCGACAGGGCTAGCAATCAGCCCCAGCATTTT
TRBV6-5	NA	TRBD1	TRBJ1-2	CASSRGTGDGYTF	TGTGCCAGCAGCAGAGGGACAGGCGATGGCTACACCTTC
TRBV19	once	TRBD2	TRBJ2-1	CASSVTSGYQAWANEQFF	TGTGCCAGTAGTGTAACTAGCGGGTATCAGGCGTGGGCCAATGAGCAGTTCTTC
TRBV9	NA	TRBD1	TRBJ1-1	CASSISGTGGGTEAFF	TGTGCCAGCAGCATATCCGGGACAGGGGGCGGCACTGAAGCTTTCTTT
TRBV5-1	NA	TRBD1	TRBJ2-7	CASSPGPGQTYEQYF	TGCGCCAGCAGCCCGGGTCCGGGACAGACCTACGAGCAGTACTTC
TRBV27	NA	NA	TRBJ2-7	CASSLSGVGEQYF	TGTGCCAGCAGTTTATCGGGAGTAGGCGAGCAGTACTTC
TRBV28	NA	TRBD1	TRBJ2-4	CASRSGTGVTDIQYF	TGTGCCAGCAGATCCGGGACAGGGGTAACGGACATTCAGTACTTC
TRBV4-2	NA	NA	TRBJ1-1	CASSQVRVRMNTEAFF	TGTGCCAGCAGCCAAGTTAGAGTGAGAATGAACACTGAAGCTTTCTTT
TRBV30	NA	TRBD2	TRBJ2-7	CAWSGGRGYEQYF	TGTGCCTGGTCGGGGGGGCGGGGCTACGAGCAGTACTTC
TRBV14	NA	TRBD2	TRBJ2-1	CASSLRAGLSSYNEQFF	TGTGCCAGCAGCTTGAGAGCGGGGCTGAGCTCCTACAATGAGCAGTTCTTC
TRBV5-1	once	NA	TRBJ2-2	CASSFLVGNPGELFF	TGCGCCAGCAGCTTCCTAGTGGGTAACCCCGGGGAGCTGTTTTTT
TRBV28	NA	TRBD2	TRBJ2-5	CASSLLPGLAGETQYF	TGTGCCAGCAGCCTACTTCCGGGACTAGCGGGGGAGACCCAGTACTTC
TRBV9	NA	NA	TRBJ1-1	CASSPYLVPTEAFF	TGTGCCAGCAGCCCTTATTTAGTCCCGACTGAAGCTTTCTTT
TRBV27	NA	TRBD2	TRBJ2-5	CASSRDYNYLYPETQYF	TGTGCCAGCAGCCGGGACTACAACTACCTCTACCCAGAGACCCAGTACTTC
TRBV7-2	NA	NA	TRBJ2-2	CASSSLTAGELFF	TGTGCCAGCAGCTCCCTAACGGCCGGGGAGCTGTTTTTT
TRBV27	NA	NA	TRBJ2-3	CASSGASEYTDTQYF	TGTGCCAGCAGTGGAGCCAGCGAATACACAGATACGCAGTATTTT
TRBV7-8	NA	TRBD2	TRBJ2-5	CASSLVGLARETQYF	TGTGCCAGCAGCTTAGTAGGACTAGCTAGGGAGACCCAGTACTTC
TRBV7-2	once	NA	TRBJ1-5	CASSLSYSNQPQHF	TGTGCCAGCAGCTTATCTTATAGCAATCAGCCCCAGCATTTT
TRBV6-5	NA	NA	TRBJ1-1	CASSYRVRNTEAFF	TGTGCCAGCAGTTACCGGGTCCGGAACACTGAAGCTTTCTTT
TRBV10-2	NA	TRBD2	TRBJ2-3	CASSAELAGSSTDTQYF	TGCGCCAGCAGTGCTGAACTAGCGGGTTCTAGCACAGATACGCAGTATTTT
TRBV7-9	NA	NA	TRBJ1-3	CASSAAQTGSGNTIYF	TGTGCCAGCAGCGCAGCCCAAACAGGCTCTGGAAACACCATATATTTT